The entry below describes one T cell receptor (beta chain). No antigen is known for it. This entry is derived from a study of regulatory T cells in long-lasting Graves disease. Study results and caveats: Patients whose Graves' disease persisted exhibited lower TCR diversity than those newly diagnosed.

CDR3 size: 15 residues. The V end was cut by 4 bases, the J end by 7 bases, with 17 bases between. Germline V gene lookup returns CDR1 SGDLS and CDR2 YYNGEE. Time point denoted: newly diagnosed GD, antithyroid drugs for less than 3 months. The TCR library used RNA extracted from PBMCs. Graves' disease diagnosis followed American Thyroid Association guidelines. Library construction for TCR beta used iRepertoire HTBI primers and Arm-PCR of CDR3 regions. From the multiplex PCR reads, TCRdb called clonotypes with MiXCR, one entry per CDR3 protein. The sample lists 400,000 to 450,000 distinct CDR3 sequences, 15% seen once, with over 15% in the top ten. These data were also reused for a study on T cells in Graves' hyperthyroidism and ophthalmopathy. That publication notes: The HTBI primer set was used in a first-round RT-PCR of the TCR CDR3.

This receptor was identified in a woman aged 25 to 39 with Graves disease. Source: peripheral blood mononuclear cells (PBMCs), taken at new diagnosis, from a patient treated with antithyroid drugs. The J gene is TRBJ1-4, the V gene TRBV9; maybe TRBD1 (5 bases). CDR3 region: CASSRPMGGAEKLFF. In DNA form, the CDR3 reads TGTGCCAGCAGCCGACCCATGGGGGGAGCTGAAAAACTGTTTTTT.